These T cell receptor beta chains were read from a single sample in a study of blood T cell repertoires in COVID-19. Generated by immunoSEQ multiplex PCR, the TCRdb table keeps only in-frame clones and is missing some. The sample comprises 200,000 to 300,000 clones, roughly 86% of which are singletons, and around 7.3% rests with the top ten. The sample comprised peripheral blood. All receptors derive from a woman in her sixties or seventies with active or convalescent COVID-19. Each CDR3 is given with its conserved first and last residue. The D gene is left open where the match is weak. For some rows the clone size is stated as once, few or many, or as a class when expanded; others skip it.

cdr3_aa: CASTLGGPSLGETQYF
cdr3_nt: TGCGCCAGCACCCTCGGGGGGCCGTCATTGGGAGAGACCCAGTACTTC
v_call: TRBV5-1
j_call: TRBJ2-5
d_call: -
clone_size: -

cdr3_aa: CASSLLTGDKVGNEKLFF
cdr3_nt: TGTGCCAGCAGTTTATTGACAGGGGACAAAGTCGGTAATGAAAAACTGTTTTTT
v_call: TRBV28
j_call: TRBJ1-4
d_call: TRBD1
clone_size: -

cdr3_aa: CASSPHSTNTGELFF
cdr3_nt: TGTGCCAGCAGCCCTCATAGCACAAACACCGGGGAGCTGTTTTTT
v_call: TRBV7-9
j_call: TRBJ2-2
d_call: -
clone_size: -

cdr3_aa: CASMRQVPINTGELFF
cdr3_nt: TGTGCCAGCATGAGACAGGTCCCTATTAACACCGGGGAGCTGTTTTTT
v_call: TRBV2
j_call: TRBJ2-2
d_call: -
clone_size: -

cdr3_aa: CASSESLQFGTGELFF
cdr3_nt: TGTGCCAGCAGTGAATCTCTCCAGTTTGGCACCGGGGAGCTGTTTTTT
v_call: TRBV25-1
j_call: TRBJ2-2
d_call: -
clone_size: few

cdr3_aa: CASSLAASGSYNEQFF
cdr3_nt: TGCGCCAGCAGCTTGGCCGCTAGCGGATCCTACAATGAGCAGTTCTTC
v_call: TRBV5-1
j_call: TRBJ2-1
d_call: TRBD2
clone_size: -

cdr3_aa: CASSAGVLGTEAFF
cdr3_nt: TGCGCCAGCAGCGCAGGGGTTTTGGGGACTGAAGCTTTCTTT
v_call: TRBV5-1
j_call: TRBJ1-1
d_call: -
clone_size: -

cdr3_aa: CASTQRNPSSPLHF
cdr3_nt: TGTGCCAGCACCCAGCGGAACCCTTCTTCACCCCTCCACTTT
v_call: TRBV6-5
j_call: TRBJ1-6
d_call: -
clone_size: -

cdr3_aa: CASSLLVSGNTIYF
cdr3_nt: TGTGCCAGCAGCTTACTGGTCTCTGGAAACACCATATATTTT
v_call: TRBV5-6
j_call: TRBJ1-3
d_call: -
clone_size: -

cdr3_aa: CASSYSRGRNEKLFF
cdr3_nt: TGTGCCAGCAGTTACTCCCGGGGAAGGAATGAAAAACTGTTTTTT
v_call: TRBV6-5
j_call: TRBJ1-4
d_call: -
clone_size: -

cdr3_aa: CASSPGGQGNEQYF
cdr3_nt: TGTGCCAGCAGCCCGGGGGGCCAGGGAAACGAGCAGTACTTC
v_call: TRBV9
j_call: TRBJ2-7
d_call: -
clone_size: -

cdr3_aa: CASSPRTGQVYNEQFF
cdr3_nt: TGTGCCAGCTCACCACGAACGGGACAGGTATACAATGAGCAGTTCTTC
v_call: TRBV18
j_call: TRBJ2-1
d_call: TRBD1
clone_size: -

cdr3_aa: CASSIVTGNTEAFF
cdr3_nt: TGTGCCAGTAGTATAGTTACAGGAAACACTGAAGCTTTCTTT
v_call: TRBV19
j_call: TRBJ1-1
d_call: -
clone_size: -

cdr3_aa: CASSSGSFQGGYTF
cdr3_nt: TGTGCCAGCAGCTCCGGTTCATTCCAGGGTGGCTACACCTTC
v_call: TRBV7-2
j_call: TRBJ1-2
d_call: -
clone_size: -

cdr3_aa: CASSFLAGGNQETQYF
cdr3_nt: TGTGCCAGCAGCTTTCTAGCGGGGGGCAACCAAGAGACCCAGTACTTC
v_call: TRBV5-6
j_call: TRBJ2-5
d_call: TRBD2
clone_size: once

cdr3_aa: CASSSKVGGVGGNQPQHF
cdr3_nt: TGTGCCAGCAGCTCCAAAGTGGGAGGGGTTGGTGGCAATCAGCCCCAGCATTTT
v_call: TRBV5-6
j_call: TRBJ1-5
d_call: -
clone_size: -

cdr3_aa: CASRKEGTGVKETQYF
cdr3_nt: TGTGCCAGCAGAAAAGAGGGGACAGGGGTTAAAGAGACCCAGTACTTC
v_call: TRBV7-9
j_call: TRBJ2-5
d_call: TRBD1
clone_size: -

cdr3_aa: CASSPGVGGINEKLFF
cdr3_nt: TGTGCCAGCAGCCCGGGGGTGGGGGGAATTAATGAAAAACTGTTTTTT
v_call: TRBV4-2
j_call: TRBJ1-4
d_call: -
clone_size: -

cdr3_aa: CASSAGRNREKLFF
cdr3_nt: TGTGCCAGCAGCGCGGGACGCAACCGAGAAAAACTGTTTTTT
v_call: TRBV7-9
j_call: TRBJ1-4
d_call: -
clone_size: -

cdr3_aa: CASRNRALNYGYTF
cdr3_nt: TGTGCCAGCAGGAACAGGGCTCTTAACTATGGCTACACCTTC
v_call: TRBV6-6
j_call: TRBJ1-2
d_call: -
clone_size: once

cdr3_aa: CASSLSRRKGANRYTEAFF
cdr3_nt: TGTGCCAGCAGTTTATCAAGGAGAAAGGGGGCGAATCGATACACTGAAGCTTTCTTT
v_call: TRBV27
j_call: TRBJ1-1
d_call: TRBD1
clone_size: -

cdr3_aa: CASSPPRGTNEKLFF
cdr3_nt: TGTGCCAGCAGCCCCCCCCGGGGAACTAATGAAAAACTGTTTTTT
v_call: TRBV11-2
j_call: TRBJ1-4
d_call: -
clone_size: -

cdr3_aa: CASSSPVFKEQPQHF
cdr3_nt: TGTGCCAGCAGTTCCCCCGTCTTCAAAGAGCAGCCCCAGCATTTT
v_call: TRBV6-2/TRBV6-3
j_call: TRBJ1-5
d_call: -
clone_size: -

cdr3_aa: CASTRSLRGEAFF
cdr3_nt: TGTGCCAGTACCCGGAGTTTGAGGGGGGAAGCTTTCTTT
v_call: TRBV19
j_call: TRBJ1-1
d_call: -
clone_size: few

cdr3_aa: CASSSQGPNTEAFF
cdr3_nt: TGTGCCAGCAGCTCCCAGGGGCCGAACACTGAAGCTTTCTTT
v_call: TRBV7-2
j_call: TRBJ1-1
d_call: -
clone_size: -